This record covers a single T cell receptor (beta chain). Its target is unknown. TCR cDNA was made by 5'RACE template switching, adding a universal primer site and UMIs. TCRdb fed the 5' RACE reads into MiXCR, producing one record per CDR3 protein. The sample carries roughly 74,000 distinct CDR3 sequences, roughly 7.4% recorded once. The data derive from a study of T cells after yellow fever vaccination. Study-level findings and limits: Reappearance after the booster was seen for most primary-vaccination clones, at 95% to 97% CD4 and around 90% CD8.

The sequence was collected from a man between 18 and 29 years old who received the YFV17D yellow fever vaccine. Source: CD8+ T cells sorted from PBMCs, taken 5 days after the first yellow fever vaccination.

This chain's CDR3 is CASSPSNGGPYNEQFF. The CDR3, as DNA: TGTGCCAGCAGCCCCTCTAATGGGGGGCCCTACAATGAGCAGTTCTTC. The V gene is TRBV11-2, the J gene TRBJ2-1; D may match TRBD1 or TRBD2 (6 bases each). V was clipped by 5 bases and J by 2 bases, with 16 bases between them. Germline V gene sequence: CDR1 SGHAT, CDR2 FQNNGV. The CDR3 is 16 amino acids.